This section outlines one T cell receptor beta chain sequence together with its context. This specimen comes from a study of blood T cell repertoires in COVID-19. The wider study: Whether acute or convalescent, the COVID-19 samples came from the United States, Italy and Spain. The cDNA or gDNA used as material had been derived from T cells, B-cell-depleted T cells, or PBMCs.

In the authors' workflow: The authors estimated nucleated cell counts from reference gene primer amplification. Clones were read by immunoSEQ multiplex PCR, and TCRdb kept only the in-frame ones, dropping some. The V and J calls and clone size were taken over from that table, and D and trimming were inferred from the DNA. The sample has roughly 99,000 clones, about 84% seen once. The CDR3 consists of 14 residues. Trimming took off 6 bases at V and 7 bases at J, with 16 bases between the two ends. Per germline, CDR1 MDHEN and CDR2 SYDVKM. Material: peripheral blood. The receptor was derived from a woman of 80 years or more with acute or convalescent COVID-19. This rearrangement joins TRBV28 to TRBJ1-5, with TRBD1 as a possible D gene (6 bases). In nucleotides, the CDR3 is TGTGCCAGCAGCTTCCACAGGGAAGGCCAGCCCCAGCATTTT. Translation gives CASSFHREGQPQHF.